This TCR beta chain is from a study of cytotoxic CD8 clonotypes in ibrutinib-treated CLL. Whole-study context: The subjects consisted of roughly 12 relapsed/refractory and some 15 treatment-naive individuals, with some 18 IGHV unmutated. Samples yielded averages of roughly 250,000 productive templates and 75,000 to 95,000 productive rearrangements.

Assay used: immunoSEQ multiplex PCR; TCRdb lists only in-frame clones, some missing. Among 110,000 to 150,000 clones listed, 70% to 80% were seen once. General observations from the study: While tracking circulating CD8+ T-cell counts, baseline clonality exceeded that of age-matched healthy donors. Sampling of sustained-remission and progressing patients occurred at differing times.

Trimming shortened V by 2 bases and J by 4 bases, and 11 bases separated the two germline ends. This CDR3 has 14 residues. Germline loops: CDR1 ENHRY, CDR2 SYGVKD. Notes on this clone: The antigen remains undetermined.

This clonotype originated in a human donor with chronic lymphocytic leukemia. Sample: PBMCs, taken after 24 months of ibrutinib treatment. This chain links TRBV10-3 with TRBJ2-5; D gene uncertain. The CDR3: CAISEAVGSETQYF. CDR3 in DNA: TGTGCCATCAGTGAGGCTGTAGGGTCAGAGACCCAGTACTTC.